These T cell receptor beta chains were read from a single sample in a study of long-term antiretroviral therapy in people with HIV. Repertoires were generated with immunoSEQ multiplex PCR, while TCRdb's copy carries only in-frame clones and drops some. The sample carries some 20,000 clones, roughly four fifths recorded once. This specimen consisted of unsorted PBMCs, obtained 2.2 years after starting antiretroviral therapy. These receptors were collected from a man aged 50 to 60 with HIV. Each CDR3 is given with its conserved first and last residue. A D gene is named only where the DNA matches it firmly. A row's size may be missing; if present it is once, few, many or a size class.

abundance: NA; j_gene: TRBJ1-1; v_gene: TRBV6-6; d_gene: NA; CDR3aa: CASSLREGAEAFF; CDR3nt: TGTGCCAGCAGTTTGAGGGAGGGCGCTGAAGCTTTCTTT
abundance: NA; j_gene: TRBJ2-1; v_gene: TRBV11-2; d_gene: NA; CDR3aa: CASSFEGHEQFF; CDR3nt: TGTGCCAGCAGCTTTGAGGGTCATGAGCAGTTCTTC
abundance: NA; j_gene: TRBJ1-1; v_gene: TRBV5-6; d_gene: NA; CDR3aa: CASSFQQEIFLHTEAFF; CDR3nt: TGTGCCAGCAGCTTTCAACAGGAGATTTTCCTCCACACTGAAGCTTTCTTT
abundance: NA; j_gene: TRBJ2-2; v_gene: TRBV9; d_gene: NA; CDR3aa: CASSGGGLADFTGELFF; CDR3nt: TGTGCCAGCAGCGGAGGGGGGCTAGCGGATTTTACCGGGGAGCTGTTTTTT
abundance: few; j_gene: TRBJ2-7; v_gene: TRBV2; d_gene: NA; CDR3aa: CASSSSLYEQYF; CDR3nt: TGTGCCAGCAGTTCTTCCCTCTACGAGCAGTACTTC
abundance: once; j_gene: TRBJ2-7; v_gene: TRBV30; d_gene: NA; CDR3aa: CAWTPRTDPDEQYF; CDR3nt: TGTGCCTGGACTCCCCGAACCGATCCCGACGAGCAGTACTTC
abundance: NA; j_gene: TRBJ2-7; v_gene: TRBV5-1; d_gene: NA; CDR3aa: CASSFESSYEQYF; CDR3nt: TGCGCCAGCAGCTTCGAGAGCTCCTACGAGCAGTACTTC
abundance: NA; j_gene: TRBJ2-1; v_gene: TRBV9; d_gene: NA; CDR3aa: CASSANNEQFF; CDR3nt: TGTGCCAGCAGCGCCAACAATGAGCAGTTCTTC
abundance: NA; j_gene: TRBJ2-5; v_gene: TRBV30; d_gene: NA; CDR3aa: CAWSKVGLGETQYF; CDR3nt: TGTGCCTGGAGTAAAGTAGGGTTGGGGGAGACCCAGTACTTC
abundance: once; j_gene: TRBJ2-7; v_gene: TRBV27; d_gene: NA; CDR3aa: CASSPGPAYEQYF; CDR3nt: TGTGCCAGCAGCCCCGGGCCAGCCTACGAGCAGTACTTC
abundance: NA; j_gene: TRBJ2-7; v_gene: TRBV7-9; d_gene: NA; CDR3aa: CASSFATPYEQYF; CDR3nt: TGTGCCAGCAGCTTTGCGACGCCCTACGAGCAGTACTTC
abundance: NA; j_gene: TRBJ2-3; v_gene: TRBV19; d_gene: TRBD1; CDR3aa: CASSKIRGTGATDTQYF; CDR3nt: TGTGCCAGTAGCAAGATCCGAGGGACAGGCGCCACAGATACGCAGTATTTT
abundance: NA; j_gene: TRBJ1-1; v_gene: TRBV28; d_gene: NA; CDR3aa: CASSLGFMNTEAFF; CDR3nt: TGTGCCAGCAGTTTAGGATTTATGAACACTGAAGCTTTCTTT
abundance: NA; j_gene: TRBJ2-2; v_gene: TRBV7-9; d_gene: NA; CDR3aa: CASSPWGGTGELFF; CDR3nt: TGTGCCAGCAGCCCCTGGGGTGGCACCGGGGAGCTGTTTTTT
abundance: NA; j_gene: TRBJ2-1; v_gene: TRBV5-1; d_gene: TRBD2; CDR3aa: CASSLIFPGQGLAGELGEQFF; CDR3nt: TGCGCCAGCAGCTTGATCTTTCCGGGACAGGGACTAGCGGGAGAGTTGGGTGAGCAGTTCTTC
abundance: once; j_gene: TRBJ2-1; v_gene: TRBV14; d_gene: TRBD1; CDR3aa: CASSQTPWDRSYNEQFF; CDR3nt: TGTGCCAGCAGCCAAACCCCCTGGGACAGGTCCTACAATGAGCAGTTCTTC